These 26 T cell receptor beta chains came from one sample sequenced in a study of early T cells in non-severe SARS-CoV-2 infection. One entry per CDR3 protein, called by TCRdb with MiXCR from the 5' RACE reads. The sample holds tens of thousands of distinct CDR3 sequences, about a tenth seen once. Sequencing was carried out using whole blood. Receptors originate from an adult who was a healthcare worker with PCR-confirmed SARS-CoV-2 infection or an uninfected control (not recorded which).

The chain combines TRBV21-1 with TRBJ2-1; the table's TRBD1 call for D was not verified on the DNA. TRBV21-1 is given as a pseudogene. This CDR3 contains 15 residues. The CDR3 DNA is TGTGCCAGCAGCCTTCGTTTCCAGGGGAGGAATGAGCAGTTCTTC. This translates into CASSLRFQGRNEQFF.

This clonotype was picked up many times. The chain has TRBV5-1 and TRBJ2-7; possible D gene TRBD2, 7 bases. V gave up 0 bases and J gave up 2 bases, with 15 bases separating them. The CDR3 loop spans 16 amino acids. Germline V gene data show CDR1 as SGHRS and CDR2 as YFSETQ. The CDR3 DNA follows: TGCGCCAGCAGCTTGGCAGCGTCGGGGGGCGCCTACGAGCAGTACTTC. Amino acids: CASSLAASGGAYEQYF.

This clonotype has more than one count but fewer than ten. The CDR3, as DNA: TGTGCCATCAAAGAACAGGAAGGGGACGAGCAGTACTTC. Encoded protein: CAIKEQEGDEQYF. This chain connects TRBV10-3 to TRBJ2-7; possible D gene TRBD1, 5 bases. Germline V lookup: CDR1 ENHRY, CDR2 SYGVKD. The CDR3 runs 13 residues. The germline V and J ends were trimmed by 7 bases and 5 bases, with 15 bases remaining between them.

There are many counts of this clonotype. One end of the junction does not line up with germline, which may come from a read error. The V and J genes are TRBV30 and TRBJ1-6; possible D gene TRBD1, 5 bases. CDR1 and CDR2 from the germline V gene are GTSNPN and SVGIG (reference sequence). The CDR3 totals 13 residues. CDR3 loop: CAWGQGGNSPLHF. The CDR3 DNA follows: TGTGCCTGGGGGCAGGGAGGAAATTCACCCCTCCATTTT. The variable domain in full, completed from reference TRBV30 and TRBJ1-6, reads SQTIHQWPATLVQPVGSPLSLECTVEGTSNPNLYWYRQAAGRGLQLLFYSVGIGQISSEVPQNLSASRPQDRQFILSSKKLLLSDSGFYLCAWGQGGNSPLHFGNGTRLTVT.

This CDR3 reads CSAQSTGTGEAFF. The CDR3 DNA sequence: TGCAGTGCTCAAAGTACCGGGACAGGAGAAGCTTTCTTT. The chain joins TRBV20-1 to TRBJ1-1; 8 nucleotides match TRBD1. The length of the CDR3 is 13 residues. J gave up 8 bases and V 5 bases, and 10 bases lay outside the gene matches. The germline gives CDR1 DFQATT, CDR2 SNEGSKA (reference sequence).

In its sample, this clonotype was seen a few times. A read error may explain this, as a much larger clone is one base away. The chain employs TRBV7-6 and TRBJ1-2, with 9 nucleotides matching TRBD1. This CDR3 has 13 residues. From germline, CDR1 is SGHVS and CDR2 FNYEAQ. CDR3 DNA sequence: TGTGCCGGCAGCTTAGCGGGACAGGGATTCTACACCTTC. This gives the protein CAGSLAGQGFYTF.

The chain links TRBV7-9 to TRBJ1-1; 8 bases agree with TRBD1. The V gene's germline CDR1 is SEHNR and CDR2 FQNEAQ (reference sequence). The CDR3 is 17 residues long. The trim removed 5 bases at V and 1 base at J, leaving 12 bases unmatched. CDR3 amino acids: CASSAGGTGLGNTEAFF. The CDR3 DNA is TGTGCCAGCAGCGCAGGGGGCACAGGGCTGGGGAACACTGAAGCTTTCTTT. The whole variable domain, remainder taken from reference TRBV7-9 and TRBJ1-1, is DTGVSQNPRHKITKRGQNVTFRCDPISEHNRLYWYRQTLGQGPEFLTYFQNEAQLEKSRLLSDRFSAERPKGSFSTLEIQRTEQGDSAMYLCASSAGGTGLGNTEAFFGQGTRLTVV.

There are a few counts of this clonotype. The V call is TRBV4-1, the J call TRBJ1-2; the D is unclear. The V end was cut by 4 bases, the J end by 9 bases, with 15 bases between. Germline-derived CDR1 and CDR2 are MGHRA and YSYEKL. This CDR3 has 13 amino acids. CDR3 sequence: CASSPSTTRSYTF. The CDR3 DNA reads TGCGCCAGCAGCCCCTCCACCACCCGGAGCTACACCTTC.

This clonotype was detected only a few times. CDR3 DNA: TGTGCCAGCAGTGTTCCCCCTGAGCAGTTCTTC. Residues: CASSVPPEQFF. This sequence joins TRBV2 and TRBJ2-1, with no clear D. This CDR3 is built from 11 residues. The V gene lost 4 bases and the J gene lost 9 bases, with 7 bases spanning the gap. The germline V gene encodes CDR1 SNHLY and CDR2 FYNNEI.

This clonotype occurred many times. The rearrangement joins TRBV4-1 to TRBJ2-5; D might be TRBD1 or TRBD2, each matching 6 bases. The CDR3 extends over 13 amino acids. With 5 bases removed from V and 2 bases from J, the gap between germline ends came to 9 bases. Per the germline V gene, CDR1 is MGHRA and CDR2 is YSYEKL. The CDR3 here is CASSGGPQETQYF. CDR3 nucleotide sequence: TGCGCCAGCAGCGGGGGGCCGCAAGAGACCCAGTACTTC.

This clonotype was detected a few times. The chain uses TRBV12-3 or TRBV12-4 and TRBJ2-7; no definite D call. V lost 4 bases, J lost 4 bases, and 11 bases lay in between. This CDR3 has 13 residues. DNA of the CDR3: TGTGCCAGCAGTTCCCCGGCGGCTTACGAGCAGTACTTC. As protein: CASSSPAAYEQYF.

V usage is TRBV6-1 and J usage is TRBJ2-5; D uncertain. Germline values: CDR1 MNHNS, CDR2 SASEGT. V lost 1 base, J lost 5 bases, and 14 bases lay in between. This CDR3 region has 15 residues. The CDR3 sequence: CASSEEGSRMETQYF. The CDR3 DNA is TGTGCCAGCAGTGAAGAAGGTAGTCGTATGGAGACCCAGTACTTC.

There are many counts of this clonotype. The rearrangement links TRBV6-2 or TRBV6-3 to TRBJ2-1; TRBD2 matches 9 bases. CDR3 length equals 16 residues. Losses at the gene ends were 0 bases for V and 4 bases for J; bases not matched to a gene: 4. CDR1 and CDR2 from the germline V gene are MNHEY and SVGEGT. CDR3 loop: CASSYSSLAGYNEQFF. The CDR3 nucleotides are TGTGCCAGCAGTTACTCCAGTCTAGCGGGGTACAATGAGCAGTTCTTC.

This rearrangement joins TRBV10-1 to TRBJ1-1, with a possible D match to TRBD1 (5 bases). CDR1 and CDR2 (germline): WNHNN, SYGVQD (reference sequence). The CDR3 extends over 14 amino acids. V was shortened by 5 bases and J by 3 bases, with 13 bases between the two germline ends. CDR3 in DNA: TGCGCCAGCAGTTTGGGGGGGTCGGACACTGAAGCTTTCTTT. Residues: CASSLGGSDTEAFF.

This clonotype was observed at least ten times. The rearrangement uses TRBV5-1 and TRBJ2-5; no clear D. Trimming pared 0 bases from V and 5 bases from J, leaving 2 bases between. This CDR3 comprises 11 residues. Germline lookup yields CDR1 SGHRS and CDR2 YFSETQ. The CDR3 nucleotides are TGCGCCAGCAGCTTGGCTGAGACCCAGTACTTC. Its translation: CASSLAETQYF.

The chain joins TRBV5-1 to TRBJ2-2, with D hard to call. CDR1 and CDR2 (germline): SGHRS, YFSETQ. Trimming removed 0 bases at V and 4 bases at J, with 7 bases between. This CDR3 spans 14 amino acids. CDR3 sequence reads: CASSLGGTTGELFF. In nucleotides, the CDR3 is TGCGCCAGCAGCTTGGGAGGTACCACCGGGGAGCTGTTTTTT.

V and J are TRBV12-3 or TRBV12-4 and TRBJ2-3, with D unresolved. The germline V and J ends were trimmed by 6 bases and 1 base, with 17 bases remaining between them. CDR3 size: 16 residues. The CDR3, as DNA: TGTGCCAGCAGCTCCGGGCCCCGTCGTGGCACAGATACGCAGTATTTT. This encodes CASSSGPRRGTDTQYF.

This clonotype was found many times. J is TRBJ2-7 and V is TRBV5-1, with D possibly being TRBD1 (6 bases). CDR3 length: 16 residues. Trimming took off 3 bases at V and 7 bases at J, with 23 bases between the two ends. The germline V gene encodes CDR1 SGHRS and CDR2 YFSETQ. The CDR3 sequence is CASSSGGAVGVSEQYF. The CDR3 coding sequence is TGCGCCAGCAGCTCTGGGGGCGCAGTGGGGGTATCTGAGCAGTACTTC.

This chain connects TRBV5-4 to TRBJ1-2, with a tentative D call TRBD1 (5 bases). The CDR3 length is 13 residues. CDR1 is SGHNT, CDR2 YYREEE, per germline (reference sequence). V lost 0 bases and J lost 4, with 7 bases in between. The CDR3 nucleotides are TGTGCCAGCAGCTTGGAGGGGACCTATGGCTACACCTTC. As protein: CASSLEGTYGYTF. The whole variable domain, filled in from reference TRBV5-4 and TRBJ1-2, reads ETGVTQSPTHLIKTRGQQVTLRCSSQSGHNTVSWYQQALGQGPQFIFQYYREEENGRGNFPPRFSGLQFPNYSSELNVNALELDDSALYLCASSLEGTYGYTFGSGTRLTVV.

The V call is TRBV7-3, the J call TRBJ2-1; D unclear. In germline, CDR1 is SGHTA, CDR2 FQGTGA. Trimming removed 5 bases from V and 8 bases from J, with 16 bases in between. This CDR3 region has 14 residues. CDR3 loop: CASSHDSGGDEQFF. CDR3 sequence (DNA): TGTGCCAGCAGCCATGACTCCGGCGGAGATGAGCAGTTCTTC.

The chain is built from TRBV5-1 and TRBJ2-4; 7 bases are shared with TRBD1. Germline trimming cut 4 bases from V and 5 bases from J; bases unmatched to any gene: 12. CDR3 length: 16 residues. Germline V gene sequence: CDR1 SGHRS, CDR2 YFSETQ. CDR3 loop: CASSPGGQTGQNIQYF. DNA for the CDR3: TGCGCCAGCAGCCCTGGAGGTCAGACAGGGCAAAACATTCAGTACTTC.

This clonotype has at least ten counts. This chain uses TRBV20-1 with TRBJ2-2; D not resolved. The CDR3 length is 13 residues. Between the trimmed V and J ends, which lost 3 bases and 5 bases, there was a span of 10 bases. Germline loops: CDR1 DFQATT, CDR2 SNEGSKA (reference sequence). For the CDR3, the DNA is TGCAGTGCTAGCGAAGGGAAAACCGGGGAGCTGTTTTTT. Amino acids: CSASEGKTGELFF.

The table lists this clonotype with a few counts. The V gene is TRBV11-2, the J gene TRBJ2-2, with D possibly being TRBD1 or TRBD2 (5 bases each). In germline, CDR1 is SGHAT, CDR2 FQNNGV. The V end was cut by 1 base, the J end by 0 bases, with 9 bases between. CDR3 length: 16 residues. CDR3 sequence (DNA): TGTGCCAGCAGCTTAGTCCGGGACGCGAACACCGGGGAGCTGTTTTTT. Amino acid sequence: CASSLVRDANTGELFF.

This clonotype appeared many times. CDR3 DNA sequence: TGTGCCAGCAGCCACCGCCCGGGGGGCCCGGAAGAGACCCAGTACTTC. Amino acid sequence: CASSHRPGGPEETQYF. The chain joins TRBV6-2 or TRBV6-3 to TRBJ2-5, with TRBD2 as a possible D gene (7 bases). The length of the CDR3 is 16 residues. Deletions cut 6 bases from V and 3 bases from J, with 20 bases between. Germline V gene lookup returns CDR1 MNHEY and CDR2 SVGEGT.

This chain links TRBV7-8 with TRBJ2-1; D unclear. The CDR3 consists of 12 residues. The germline CDR1 and CDR2 sequences are SGHVS and FQNEAQ. With 5 bases removed from V and 4 bases from J, the gap between germline ends came to 6 bases. CDR3 sequence: CASSLRYNEQFF. In DNA, the CDR3 is TGTGCCAGCAGCCTACGATACAATGAGCAGTTCTTC.

This clonotype was picked up many times. The V call is TRBV25-1, the J call TRBJ1-2; D gene uncertain. Deletions cut 8 bases from V and 2 bases from J, with 12 bases between. This CDR3 is built from 13 residues. The germline V gene has CDR1 MGHDK and CDR2 SYGVNS. CDR3 in amino acids: CASGQAENYGYTF. Written as DNA, the CDR3 is TGTGCCAGCGGTCAGGCCGAGAACTATGGCTACACCTTC.